The source of this T cell receptor beta chain is a study of CD8 T cells in ankylosing spondylitis. It was by quantitative 5'-RACE with molecular barcodes that TCR beta libraries were made. Each CDR3 protein is one row after TCRdb ran MiXCR on the 5' RACE reads. Of around 300,000 distinct CDR3 sequences in the sample, less than 25% were seen once. Notes on the study in general: Blood from ankylosing spondylitis patients appeared to carry a characteristic roughly 8-variant TCR beta motif.

Between the trimmed V and J ends, which lost 2 bases and 7 bases, there was a span of 14 bases. The length of the CDR3 is 14 residues. CDR1 is DFQATT and CDR2 is SNEGSKA in the germline V gene (reference sequence). A remark on this clonotype: Its antigen is unidentified.

The TCR sequence derives from a female donor with ankylosing spondylitis or in good health (not recorded which). The sequenced sample was blood, either unsorted or a sorted T cell fraction (not recorded which). This chain uses TRBV20-1 with TRBJ2-2; D unresolved. This chain's CDR3 is CSARLRGPGGELFF. CDR3 bases: TGCAGTGCTAGATTACGAGGACCGGGCGGGGAGCTGTTTTTT.